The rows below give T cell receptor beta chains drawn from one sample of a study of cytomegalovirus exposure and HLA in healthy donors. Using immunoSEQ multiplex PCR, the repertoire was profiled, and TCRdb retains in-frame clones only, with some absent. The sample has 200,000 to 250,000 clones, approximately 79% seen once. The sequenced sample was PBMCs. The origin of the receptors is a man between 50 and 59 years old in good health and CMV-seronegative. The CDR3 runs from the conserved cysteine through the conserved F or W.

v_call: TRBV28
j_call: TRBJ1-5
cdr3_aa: CASSLPIVKPQHF

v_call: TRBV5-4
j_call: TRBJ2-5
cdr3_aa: CASTIGQKETQYF

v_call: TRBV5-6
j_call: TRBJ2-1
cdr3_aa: CASSLRSLAVFYNEQFF

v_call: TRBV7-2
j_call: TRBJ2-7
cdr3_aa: CASSLDSGSYEQYF

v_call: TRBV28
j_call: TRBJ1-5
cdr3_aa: CASSLRSGGNQPQHF

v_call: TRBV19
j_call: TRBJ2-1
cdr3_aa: CASSHPGLYNEQFF

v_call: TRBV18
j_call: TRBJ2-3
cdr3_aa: CASSPYRDSVGRGDTQYF

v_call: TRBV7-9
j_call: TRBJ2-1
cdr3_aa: CASSQTSSASNEQFF

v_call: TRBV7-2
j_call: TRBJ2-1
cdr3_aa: CASSLRSGIYNEQFF

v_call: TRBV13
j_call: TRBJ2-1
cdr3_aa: CASSLGRAGIYNEQFF

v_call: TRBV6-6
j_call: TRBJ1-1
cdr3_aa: CASSYGTGAGEAFF

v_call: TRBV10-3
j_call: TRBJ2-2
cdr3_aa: CAISEIAPGELFF

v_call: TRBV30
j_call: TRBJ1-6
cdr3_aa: CAWSVPAFLLNSPLHF

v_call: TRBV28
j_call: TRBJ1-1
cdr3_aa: CASEGYGATRLQNTEAFF

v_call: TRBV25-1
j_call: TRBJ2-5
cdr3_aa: CASSESNGETQYF

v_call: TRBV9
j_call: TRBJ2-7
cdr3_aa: CASSVGRTSSYEQYF

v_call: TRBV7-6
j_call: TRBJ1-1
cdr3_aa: CASSLSDTPNTEAFF

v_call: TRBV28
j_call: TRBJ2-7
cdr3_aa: CASSSGLAGTYEQYF

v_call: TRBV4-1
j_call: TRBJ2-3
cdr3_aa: CASSQGGGGRSTDTQYF

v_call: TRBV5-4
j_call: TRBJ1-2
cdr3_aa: CASSAGGLNYGYTF

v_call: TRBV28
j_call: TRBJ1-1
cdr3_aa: CASSSSPGGTEAFF

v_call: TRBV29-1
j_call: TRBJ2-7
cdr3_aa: CSVAGTGYYEQYF

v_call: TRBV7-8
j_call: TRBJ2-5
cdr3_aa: CASSGRTSVQETQYF

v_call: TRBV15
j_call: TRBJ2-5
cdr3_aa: CATSRAGTGQGETQYF

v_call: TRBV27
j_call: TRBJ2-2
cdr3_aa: CASSSTGFANTGELFF

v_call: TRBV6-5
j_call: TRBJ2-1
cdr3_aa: CASSSGLAGSYNEQFF